The TCR beta chain under discussion was sequenced for a study of regulatory T cells in long-lasting Graves disease. Study results and limitations: The researchers studied only peripheral blood, not thyroid tissue. TRBV28, TRBJ1-2 and TRBJ2-5 were segments that persistent disease favored.

For this clonotype: Its antigen remains unknown.

This CDR3 spans 13 amino acids. V dropped 2 bases and J dropped 5 bases, with 12 bases sitting between them. Germline V gives CDR1 SQVTM, CDR2 ANQGSEA. iRepertoire HTBI primers and Arm-PCR of CDR3 regions built TCR beta libraries. Each CDR3 protein gets one entry after TCRdb re-called the multiplex PCR reads with MiXCR. The sample holds 500,000 to 700,000 distinct CDR3 sequences, around 30% seen once. Described time point: persistent/refractory GD, antithyroid drugs over 5 years with positive TRAb. The authors made the TCR library using RNA they extracted from PBMCs. The sequences come from peripheral blood mononuclear cells (PBMCs), collected when the disease was refractory, from a patient treated with antithyroid drugs. The source is a female donor with Graves disease. The chain uses TRBV29-1 and TRBJ1-2; a weak D match, TRBD1 (5 bases). DNA of the CDR3: TGCAGCGTTGAACCGCCGGGGCTGTATGGCTACACCTTC. Translated: CSVEPPGLYGYTF.